The 21 T cell receptor beta chains listed next were all sequenced from one sample in a study of CD8+CD57+ T cells in acquired aplastic anemia. Genomic DNA templated the TCR beta VDJ and CDR3 profiling. MiXCR, applied by TCRdb to the reads, yields one record per CDR3 protein. The sample consists of 150,000 to 200,000 distinct CDR3 sequences, roughly 64% of them appearing once. Sequenced: sorted CD4+, CD8+, or CD8+CD57+ T cells (not recorded which) from PBMCs. The receptors originated from a human donor with severe aplastic anemia or a healthy control (not recorded which).

This clonotype appeared many times. The rearrangement links TRBV11-2 to TRBJ1-1; tentatively, D is TRBD1 (6 bases). CDR1 is SGHAT, CDR2 FQNNGV, per germline. The CDR3 length is 17 residues. Trimming cost V 6 bases and J 7 bases, with 27 bases left between them. CDR3 region: CASRFLYPLQGRYEAFF. CDR3 DNA: TGTGCCAGCAGATTTTTGTACCCTCTACAGGGCCGGTATGAAGCTTTCTTT.

This clonotype came up a few times. The rearrangement links TRBV12-3 or TRBV12-4 to TRBJ1-6, with D possibly matching TRBD1 (6 bases). This CDR3 contains 14 residues. V dropped 5 bases and J dropped 7 bases, with 12 bases sitting between them. This CDR3 reads CASSLQGNNSPLHF. CDR3 DNA: TGTGCCAGCAGTCTCCAGGGGAACAATTCACCCCTCCACTTT.

The V and J genes are TRBV25-1 and TRBJ1-2; the match to TRBD1 covers 7 bases. J was trimmed by 4 bases and V by 1 base; bases with no gene match: 3. The germline gives CDR1 MGHDK, CDR2 SYGVNS. There are 14 residues in the CDR3. CDR3 in DNA: TGTGCCAGCAGTGAATCCAGGGACAGCTATGGCTACACCTTC. Translated, it gives CASSESRDSYGYTF.

This clonotype has only a few counts. V and J are TRBV12-3 or TRBV12-4 and TRBJ2-7; 8 bases align to TRBD1. Trimming at V came to 5 bases and at J to 3 bases, leaving 9 bases not matched to a gene. This CDR3 region has 15 residues. The DNA for the CDR3 is TGTGCCAGCAGTACAAACAGGGGGTTGGGCTACGAGCAGTACTTC. Residues: CASSTNRGLGYEQYF.

Of note for this clonotype: A much larger clonotype is one base distant, so this may be a read error. V and J are TRBV2 and TRBJ1-6; D not resolved. Germline V CDR1 and CDR2: SNHLY, FYNNEI. The CDR3 extends over 11 amino acids. V lost 6 bases and J 7 bases, leaving 4 bases between the germline ends. CDR3 residues: CASRENSPLHF. The CDR3 DNA reads TGTGCCAGCAGGGAAAATTCACCCCTCCACTTT.

This clonotype appeared many times. The chain uses TRBV11-2 and TRBJ2-3, with TRBD2 identical over 11 bases. Germline CDR1 SGHAT, CDR2 FQNNGV. The CDR3 runs 15 residues. V shed 6 bases, J shed 6 bases, and the junction held 8 bases outside the gene matches. The CDR3 protein is CASRDTSGGLDTQYF. As DNA, the CDR3 is TGTGCCAGCAGGGATACTAGCGGGGGATTGGATACGCAGTATTTT.

This rearrangement joins TRBV12-3 or TRBV12-4 to TRBJ1-2; no definite D call. The CDR3 is 16 amino acids. Deletions cut 4 bases from V and 6 bases from J, with 21 bases between. The CDR3 loop reads CASSSPHLGGSNGYTF. As DNA, the CDR3 is TGTGCCAGCAGTTCACCCCACCTTGGAGGGTCTAATGGCTACACCTTC.

A note on this clonotype: The CDR3 does not end in the conserved phenylalanine or tryptophan, so this is likely a read error. V usage is TRBV19 and J usage is TRBJ1-1, with D uncertain. Germline assignment: CDR1 LNHDA and CDR2 SQIVND (reference sequence). The CDR3 has 11 amino acids. The V end lost 8 bases, the J end lost 6 bases, and 10 bases lay between the germline ends. The CDR3, as DNA: TGTGCCAGTGGATTATACCCTGAAGCTTTCGTT. Protein: CASGLYPEAFV.

This clonotype occurred once. This CDR3 is CASSGRGMNEKLFF. The CDR3 DNA reads TGTGCCAGCAGCGGCAGGGGTATGAATGAAAAACTGTTTTTT. The rearrangement joins TRBV7-2 to TRBJ1-4, with D perhaps TRBD1 (6 bases). The CDR3 is made up of 14 amino acids. Germline CDR1 is SGHTA and CDR2 is FQGNSA. V lost 5 bases and J 5 bases, leaving 12 bases between the germline ends.

Only a few counts were recorded for this clonotype. V usage is TRBV20-1 and J usage is TRBJ2-3, with D perhaps matching TRBD1 (6 bases). V was clipped by 6 bases and J by 1 base, with 11 bases between them. This CDR3 has 13 residues. CDR1 DFQATT and CDR2 SNEGSKA come from the germline V gene (reference sequence). The CDR3 sequence is CSAARTGTDTQYF. CDR3 in DNA: TGCAGTGCGGCTCGGACAGGCACAGATACGCAGTATTTT.

The chain combines TRBV20-1 with TRBJ2-7, with D uncertain. The CDR3 extends over 12 amino acids. The germline CDR1 and CDR2 sequences are DFQATT and SNEGSKA (reference sequence). Trimming took off 6 bases at V and 4 bases at J, with 13 bases between the two ends. Here the CDR3 DNA reads TGCAGTGCCGTTTATACAGCTTACGAGCAGTACTTC. Translating it yields CSAVYTAYEQYF.

This clonotype was recorded at least ten times. This rearrangement joins TRBV4-3 to TRBJ2-2; D is unresolved. Germline CDR1 is LGHNA and CDR2 is YSLEER. The CDR3 covers 13 residues. Trimming removed 0 bases from V and 6 bases from J, with 5 bases in between. The CDR3 spells CASSQDRPGELFF. The CDR3 bases are TGCGCCAGCAGCCAAGATCGTCCCGGGGAGCTGTTTTTT.

This chain joins TRBV10-3 and TRBJ1-1; no firm D call. Deletions cut 2 bases from V and 6 bases from J, with 13 bases between. The CDR3 runs to 14 residues. Germline-derived CDR1 and CDR2 are ENHRY and SYGVKD. CDR3 DNA: TGTGCCATCAGTGAGAAGGGCTTGAGCGCTGAAGCTTTCTTT. Translating it yields CAISEKGLSAEAFF.

J is TRBJ1-6 and V is TRBV10-3; 9 bases are a match to TRBD1. This CDR3 is built from 15 residues. Trimming at V came to 2 bases and at J to 9 bases, leaving 5 bases not matched to a gene. From germline, CDR1 is ENHRY and CDR2 SYGVKD. CDR3 bases: TGTGCCATCAGTGAGACAGGGGGCCGCGGTTCACCCCTCCACTTT. This sequence encodes CAISETGGRGSPLHF.

The V gene is TRBV7-2, the J gene TRBJ2-1; the match to TRBD2 covers 9 bases. Germline CDR1 reads SGHTA; CDR2 reads FQGNSA. CDR3 size: 15 residues. V trimming: 1 base; J trimming: 9 bases; junction bases outside the gene matches: 7. The CDR3, as DNA: TGTGCCAGCAGCTTAGTCAGCGGGAGGATGGGTGAGCAGTTCTTC. Amino acids: CASSLVSGRMGEQFF.

As for this clonotype: An end of the junction differs from the germline gene, which may be a read error. The chain carries TRBV7-7 and TRBJ1-2; TRBD1 matches 11 bases. The CDR3 covers 14 residues. The V gene's germline CDR1 is SSHAT and CDR2 FNYEAQ (reference sequence). CDR3 sequence (DNA): TGTGCTAGCAGCCAGGACAGGGGGCAGTATGGCTACACCTTC. Translation: CASSQDRGQYGYTF.

V usage is TRBV29-1 and J usage is TRBJ1-1, with TRBD1 as a possible D gene (5 bases). The CDR3 contains 15 residues. In germline, CDR1 is SQVTM, CDR2 ANQGSEA. V was pared by 6 bases and J by 0 bases, with 17 bases between. The CDR3 nucleotides are TGCAGCGTGGCGGCGGGGTGGGGGATGAACACTGAAGCTTTCTTT. Residues: CSVAAGWGMNTEAFF.

This clonotype was detected a few times. The V gene is TRBV15, the J gene TRBJ2-1, with D perhaps matching TRBD1 (6 bases). Germline V gene data show CDR1 as LNHNV and CDR2 as YYDKDF (reference sequence). The CDR3 loop spans 16 amino acids. Trimming left V 0 bases short and J 9 bases short, with 18 bases between. CDR3 protein: CATSRDDRYWGSEQFF. In DNA form, the CDR3 reads TGTGCCACCAGCAGAGATGACAGGTATTGGGGTAGTGAGCAGTTCTTC. The variable domain in full, completed from reference TRBV15 and TRBJ2-1, reads DAMVIQNPRYQVTQFGKPVTLSCSQTLNHNVMYWYQQKSSQAPKLLFHYYDKDFNNEADTPDNFQSRRPNTSFCFLDIRSPGLGDTAMYLCATSRDDRYWGSEQFFGPGTRLTVL.

The chain has TRBV20-1 and TRBJ1-5, with D maybe TRBD1 (6 bases). The germline gives CDR1 DFQATT, CDR2 SNEGSKA (reference sequence). The V and J ends lost 5 bases and 0 bases respectively, with 11 bases between them. CDR3 length: 14 amino acids. The CDR3 DNA follows: TGCAGTGCTGATACAGGGTATAGCAATCAGCCCCAGCATTTT. This codes for CSADTGYSNQPQHF.

The V call is TRBV24-1, the J call TRBJ1-2, with D tentatively TRBD1 (5 bases). Trimming removed 1 base from V and 3 bases from J, with 8 bases in between. CDR3 length: 14 residues. Germline assignment: CDR1 KGHDR and CDR2 SFDVKD. CDR3 protein: CATSDFRGDYGYTF. DNA for the CDR3: TGTGCCACCAGTGATTTCCGAGGGGACTATGGCTACACCTTC.

The CDR3 reads CASSLGASGRADEQYF. The CDR3 bases are TGTGCCAGCAGCTTGGGAGCTAGCGGGAGGGCCGACGAGCAGTACTTC. V gene TRBV7-9 combines with J gene TRBJ2-7, with 12 bases identical to TRBD2. Germline V gene data show CDR1 as SEHNR and CDR2 as FQNEAQ (reference sequence). The CDR3 totals 16 residues. V dropped 3 bases and J dropped 5; count of bases not matched to a gene: 8.